Presented here are 10 T cell receptor beta chains from one specimen sequenced in a study of T cell repertoires in cytomegalovirus infection. MiXCR, run by TCRdb on the reads, gives a single entry per CDR3 protein. The sample includes 310,000 or so distinct CDR3 sequences, more than 20% of them seen just once. Sequences were obtained from PBMCs. These TCRs come from a human donor in good health (CMV status not recorded). Some clones in this sample may be carry-over from other donors' samples.

The chain combines TRBV18 with TRBJ2-2; TRBD1 matches at 7 bases. The CDR3 contains 15 residues. J was trimmed by 4 bases and V by 5 bases; bases with no gene match: 7. Per germline, CDR1 KGHSH and CDR2 LQKENI. The CDR3 DNA sequence: TGTGCCAGCTCATCAATCGGACAGGCCACCGGGGAGCTGTTTTTT. Its protein is CASSSIGQATGELFF.

This clonotype was detected a few times. The chain employs TRBV5-1 and TRBJ2-1; TRBD2 might be the D (5 bases). Germline V CDR1 and CDR2: SGHRS, YFSETQ. Trimming took 9 bases from V and 0 from J, leaving 13 bases between them. The CDR3 loop spans 14 amino acids. CDR3 in DNA: TGCGCCACCTCAATCCGGGGCTCCTACAATGAGCAGTTCTTC. This encodes CATSIRGSYNEQFF.

This clonotype showed up many times. The chain recombines TRBV7-9 with TRBJ2-2; 8 bases fit TRBD1. The CDR3 covers 17 residues. Germline CDR1 reads SEHNR; CDR2 reads FQNEAQ (reference sequence). With 5 bases clipped from V and 6 bases from J, the junction kept 14 bases outside the gene matches. In DNA, the CDR3 is TGTGCCAGCAGCACTACCCTTTTTCAGGGGGCCGCCGGGGAGCTGTTTTTT. It specifies CASSTTLFQGAAGELFF.

This clonotype has just a few counts. V is TRBV11-2 and J is TRBJ2-3; TRBD2 matches at 9 bases. Losses at the gene ends were 1 base for V and 5 bases for J; bases not matched to a gene: 10. The CDR3 consists of 17 residues. The germline gives CDR1 SGHAT, CDR2 FQNNGV. CDR3 loop: CASSLAGSGGPLDTQYF. The CDR3 DNA reads as TGTGCCAGCAGCTTAGCCGGGAGCGGGGGGCCTTTAGATACGCAGTATTTT.

On this clonotype: A read error may be the cause here, since a much bigger clone is one base away. This chain joins TRBV7-8 and TRBJ2-3; 13 bases map to TRBD2. Germline values: CDR1 SGHVS, CDR2 FQNEAQ. There are 16 residues in the CDR3. The CDR3 sequence is CASSLGLAGPADAQYF. The CDR3 nucleotides are TGTGCCAGCAGCTTGGGACTAGCGGGACCCGCAGATGCGCAGTATTTT.

This clonotype was recorded a few times. The CDR3 bases are TGCGCCAGCAGTGAGTCGACTAGCGGGAAAGAGACCCAGTACTTC. It yields the protein CASSESTSGKETQYF. This rearrangement joins TRBV10-2 to TRBJ2-5, with 11 positions matching TRBD2. CDR3 length: 15 residues. The junction had 0 bases not matched to a gene; V was cut back by 0 bases and J by 3 bases. The germline gives CDR1 WSHSY, CDR2 SAAADI.

This clonotype was detected a few times. The chain has TRBV11-3 and TRBJ2-1, with 13 bases matching TRBD2. V gave up 3 bases and J gave up 8 bases; unmatched junction bases: 4. The CDR3 contains 15 residues. Per the germline V gene, CDR1 is SGHNT and CDR2 is YENEEA. The CDR3 sequence is CASSLGLAGMDEQFF. In DNA form, the CDR3 reads TGTGCCAGCAGCTTGGGACTAGCGGGGATGGATGAGCAGTTCTTC.

This chain connects TRBV25-1 to TRBJ2-1, with a weak D call TRBD1 (6 bases). CDR1 MGHDK and CDR2 SYGVNS come from the germline V gene. This CDR3 contains 13 residues. The CDR3 DNA reads as TGTGCTACAGGGAATTTGGGGTACAATGAGCAGTTCTTC. It encodes CATGNLGYNEQFF.

Regarding this clonotype: A much larger clone lies one base from this, so it may be a read error. In DNA, the CDR3 is TGTGCCAGCAGCTTAGTTACTAGCAGGCTCACAGATACGCAGTATTTT. This codes for CASSLVTSRLTDTQYF. V usage is TRBV7-4 and J usage is TRBJ2-3; tentatively, D is TRBD2 (6 bases). CDR1 and CDR2 (germline): SGHVT, SQSDAQ. Trimming removed 1 base at V and 2 bases at J, with 13 bases between. The CDR3 covers 16 residues.

This clonotype was counted many times. V gene TRBV28 combines with J gene TRBJ2-3; the D gene is possibly TRBD2 (6 bases). The germline V gene encodes CDR1 MDHEN and CDR2 SYDVKM. There are 16 residues in the CDR3. Trimming pared 1 base from V and 4 bases from J, leaving 15 bases between. CDR3 nucleotides: TGTGCCAGCAGTTTATATTCCCGGAGGGGTTCAGATACGCAGTATTTT. It specifies CASSLYSRRGSDTQYF.